This record concerns one T cell receptor (beta chain) sequence. The antigen is undetermined. This sample is part of a study of OX40 agonist ivuxolimab in advanced cancers. Across the whole study: The drug used for patients, ivuxolimab, was an agonistic anti-OX40 (CD134) antibody. Recorded diagnoses for dose-escalation patients were hepatocellular carcinoma, melanoma, renal cell or head and neck cancer. General study points: The mean number of expanded clones was higher in CD8+ T cells than in CD4+.

Trimming removed 6 bases at V and 4 bases at J, with 12 bases between. The germline CDR1 and CDR2 sequences are MDHEN and SYDVKM. This CDR3 region has 13 residues. TCRdb's table, derived via immunoSEQ multiplex PCR, lists solely in-frame clones and lacks some. The profile shows 68,000 or so clones, about 89% of them singletons. The TCR was taken from an adult with an advanced solid tumor such as melanoma, head and neck, liver or kidney cancer. The chain has TRBV28 and TRBJ1-2; D perhaps matches TRBD1 (6 bases). Sequenced here: CD4+ or CD8+ T cells sorted from blood, sampled in a trial of the OX40 agonist ivuxolimab. CDR3 nucleotides: TGTGCCAGCAGACCTCGACAGGTCTATGGCTACACCTTC. Translating gives CASRPRQVYGYTF.